This T cell receptor beta chain is drawn from a study of OX40 agonist ivuxolimab in advanced cancers. Findings of the study overall: Low normalized T-cell clonal expansion was additionally recorded for some nonresponders. With doses of 0.1 to 3.0 mg/kg, CD4+ and CD8+ blood T cells had undergone clonal expansion by week 6. Fewer expanded clones were found on average in CD4+ than in CD8+ T cells. Among the least clonally expanded were partial responders at 0.1-3.0 mg/kg.

About this clone: Antigen unknown.

Germline V gives CDR1 SQVTM, CDR2 ANQGSEA. The CDR3 sequence is 15 residues long. Trimming removed 1 base from V and 0 bases from J, with 13 bases in between. TCRdb's table, derived via immunoSEQ multiplex PCR, lists solely in-frame clones and lacks some. This table holds tens of thousands of clones, 75% to 95% found once. The sample was CD4+ or CD8+ T cells sorted from blood, taken in a trial of the OX40 agonist ivuxolimab. The V and J genes are TRBV29-1 and TRBJ2-7, with unresolved D. The sequence derives from an adult with an advanced solid tumor such as melanoma, head and neck, liver or kidney cancer. CDR3 in amino acids: CSVEAPGSSSYEQYF. The CDR3 nucleotides are TGCAGCGTTGAAGCCCCCGGATCCTCCTCCTACGAGCAGTACTTC.